The 9 T cell receptor beta chains listed next were all sequenced from one sample in a study of blood T cell repertoires in COVID-19. Only in-frame clones appear in the TCRdb table, and some are missing; sequencing was by immunoSEQ multiplex PCR. The data show hundreds of thousands of clones, about 91% seen once. Sequenced: PBMCs or T cells enriched from blood (not recorded which). The source is a woman in her forties with acute COVID-19.

This chain joins TRBV18 and TRBJ2-1; 12 positions match TRBD1. This CDR3 has 16 amino acids. V was clipped by 0 bases and J by 6 bases; unmatched bases: 3. Germline assignment: CDR1 KGHSH and CDR2 LQKENI. The CDR3 nucleotides are TGTGCCAGCTCACCACCGGGACAGGGGGCAAGCAATGAGCAGTTCTTC. It is translated as CASSPPGQGASNEQFF. Full variable domain (remainder filled in from reference TRBV18 and TRBJ2-1): NAGVMQNPRHLVRRRGQEARLRCSPMKGHSHVYWYRQLPEEGLKFMVYLQKENIIDESGMPKERFSAEFPKEGPSILRIQQVVRGDSAAYFCASSPPGQGASNEQFFGPGTRLTVL.

The chain links TRBV10-2 to TRBJ2-7; 10 bases match TRBD2. This CDR3 region has 13 residues. Per the germline V gene, CDR1 is WSHSY and CDR2 is SAAADI. Trimming removed 6 bases from V and 7 bases from J; junction bases left unmatched: 6. CDR3 nucleotide sequence: TGCGCCAGCAGGCTAGCGGGAGATATTGAGCAGTACGTC. This encodes CASRLAGDIEQYV.

The chain is built from TRBV5-4 and TRBJ2-4; D unclear. V was cut by 2 bases and J by 0 bases, with 12 bases left in between. Per the germline V gene, CDR1 is SGHNT and CDR2 is YYREEE (reference sequence). This CDR3 comprises 16 residues. CDR3: CASSLPHTGAKNIQYF. CDR3 bases: TGTGCCAGCAGCTTACCTCATACGGGAGCCAAAAACATTCAGTACTTC.

The CDR3 region is CASRVQLSSYNEQFF. As DNA, the CDR3 is TGTGCCAGCAGGGTTCAACTGAGCTCCTACAATGAGCAGTTCTTC. The rearrangement links TRBV28 to TRBJ2-1; the D is unclear. V lost 6 bases, J lost 0 bases, and 12 bases lay in between. Looked up from germline, CDR1 is MDHEN and CDR2 is SYDVKM. The CDR3 consists of 15 residues.

V and J are TRBV4-3 and TRBJ1-2; D is possibly TRBD1 (6 bases). Germline CDR1 is LGHNA and CDR2 is YSLEER. This CDR3 spans 16 amino acids. V was trimmed by 0 bases and J by 2 bases, leaving 13 bases between them. The CDR3 region is CASSQDKLQGNYGYTF. The CDR3 DNA follows: TGCGCCAGCAGCCAAGACAAACTCCAGGGGAACTATGGCTACACCTTC.

V is TRBV11-3 and J is TRBJ2-1; D is uncertain. With 5 bases removed from V and 9 bases from J, the gap between germline ends came to 14 bases. This CDR3 contains 13 residues. The germline gives CDR1 SGHNT, CDR2 YENEEA. CDR3 residues: CASSRSNSGEQFF. CDR3 sequence (DNA): TGTGCCAGCAGCCGGTCGAATTCGGGTGAGCAGTTCTTC.

This chain connects TRBV30 to TRBJ1-1, with TRBD1 matching 7 bases. The CDR3 totals 14 residues. Germline V lookup: CDR1 GTSNPN, CDR2 SVGIG (reference sequence). Trimming at V came to 0 bases and at J to 4 bases, leaving 5 bases not matched to a gene. The CDR3 loop reads CAWSVGAGGTEAFF. The DNA for the CDR3 is TGTGCCTGGAGTGTTGGGGCAGGGGGCACTGAAGCTTTCTTT. The full variable domain, completed using reference TRBV30 and TRBJ1-1, is SQTIHQWPATLVQPVGSPLSLECTVEGTSNPNLYWYRQAAGRGLQLLFYSVGIGQISSEVPQNLSASRPQDRQFILSSKKLLLSDSGFYLCAWSVGAGGTEAFFGQGTRLTVV.

This chain connects TRBV7-9 to TRBJ1-3; D is uncertain. In germline, CDR1 is SEHNR, CDR2 FQNEAQ (reference sequence). The V and J ends lost 5 bases and 0 bases respectively, with 11 bases between them. This CDR3 is built from 15 residues. The CDR3 sequence is CASSPQRSSGNTIYF. The CDR3 region has the DNA TGTGCCAGCAGCCCACAGAGAAGCTCTGGAAACACCATATATTTT.

This chain uses TRBV28 with TRBJ2-1; the match to TRBD2 covers 10 bases. Germline lookup yields CDR1 MDHEN and CDR2 SYDVKM. V gave up 5 bases and J gave up 2 bases; unmatched junction bases: 15. The CDR3 contains 19 residues. CDR3 bases: TGTGCCAGCAGTGAGGGACTAGCGAGTCGTACTTGGGCCTACAATGAGCAGTTCTTC. Encoded protein: CASSEGLASRTWAYNEQFF. The variable domain in full, completed from reference TRBV28 and TRBJ2-1, reads DVKVTQSSRYLVKRTGEKVFLECVQDMDHENMFWYRQDPGLGLRLIYFSYDVKMKEKGDIPEGYSVSREKKERFSLILESASTNQTSMYLCASSEGLASRTWAYNEQFFGPGTRLTVL.